Below are 3 T cell receptor beta chains sequenced from a single sample in a study of metastatic and nonmetastatic thyroid tumors. TCRdb reanalyzed the PCR reads with MiXCR. The repertoire includes around 4,100 clones, just under 35% of them detected once, and 27% sits in the top ten. The entire patient cohort was treatment-naive prior to thyroid surgery. Material: adjacent normal tissue. These receptors all come from a female donor with papillary thyroid cancer or a benign thyroid nodule (not recorded which). Some clones in this sample may be carry-over from other donors' samples.

The chain couples TRBV20-1 to TRBJ2-7; D gene uncertain. Germline assignment: CDR1 DFQATT and CDR2 SNEGSKA (reference sequence). This CDR3 is built from 14 residues. V was shortened by 0 bases and J by 0 bases, with 9 bases between the two germline ends. The CDR3, as DNA: TGCAGTGCTAGAGATTTGGAGAGCTCCTACGAGCAGTACTTC. Its translation: CSARDLESSYEQYF.

This clone rates as large (0.1 to 1%). V usage is TRBV4-2 and J usage is TRBJ1-5; 7 bases line up with TRBD1. The CDR3 runs 16 residues. Germline V gene lookup returns CDR1 LGHNA and CDR2 YNFKEQ. Trimming at V came to 2 bases and at J to 4 bases, leaving 8 bases not matched to a gene. The DNA for the CDR3 is TGTGCCAGCAGCCAATTAGGGGACAGACGGAATCAGCCCCAGCATTTT. This sequence encodes CASSQLGDRRNQPQHF.

This clone was observed a handful of times. The chain links TRBV27 to TRBJ2-2, with D unresolved. The CDR3 runs to 13 residues. Germline CDR1 is MNHEY and CDR2 is SMNVEV (reference sequence). Trimming pared 5 bases from V and 4 bases from J, leaving 8 bases between. The CDR3 coding sequence is TGTGCCAGCAGTCCCCAAACCACCGGGGAGCTGTTTTTT. Translating it yields CASSPQTTGELFF.